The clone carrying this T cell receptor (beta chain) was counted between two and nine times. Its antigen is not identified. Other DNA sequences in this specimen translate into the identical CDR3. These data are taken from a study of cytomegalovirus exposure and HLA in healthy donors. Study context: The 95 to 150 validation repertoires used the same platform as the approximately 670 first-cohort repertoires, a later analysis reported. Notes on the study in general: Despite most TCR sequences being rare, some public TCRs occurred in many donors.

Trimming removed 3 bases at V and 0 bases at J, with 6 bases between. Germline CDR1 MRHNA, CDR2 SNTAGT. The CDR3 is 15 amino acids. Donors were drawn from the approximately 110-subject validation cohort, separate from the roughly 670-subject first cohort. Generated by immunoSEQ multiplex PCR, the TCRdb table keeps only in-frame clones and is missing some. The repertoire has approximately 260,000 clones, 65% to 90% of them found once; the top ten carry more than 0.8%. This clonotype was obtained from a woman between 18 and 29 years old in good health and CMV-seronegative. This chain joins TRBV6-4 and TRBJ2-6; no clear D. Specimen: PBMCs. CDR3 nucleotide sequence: TGTGCCAGCAGTGATTCAAACTCTGGGGCCAACGTCCTGACTTTC. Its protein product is CASSDSNSGANVLTF.